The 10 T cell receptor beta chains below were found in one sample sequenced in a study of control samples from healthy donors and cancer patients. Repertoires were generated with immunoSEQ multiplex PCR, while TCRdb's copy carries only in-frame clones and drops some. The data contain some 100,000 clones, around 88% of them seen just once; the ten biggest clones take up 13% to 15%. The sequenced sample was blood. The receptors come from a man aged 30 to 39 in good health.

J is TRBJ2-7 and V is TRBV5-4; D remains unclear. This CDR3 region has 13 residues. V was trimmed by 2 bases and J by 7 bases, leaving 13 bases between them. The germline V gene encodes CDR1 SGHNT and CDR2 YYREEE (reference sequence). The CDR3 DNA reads TGTGCCAGCAGCTTTAATATGAAAGTGGAGCAGTACTTC. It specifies CASSFNMKVEQYF.

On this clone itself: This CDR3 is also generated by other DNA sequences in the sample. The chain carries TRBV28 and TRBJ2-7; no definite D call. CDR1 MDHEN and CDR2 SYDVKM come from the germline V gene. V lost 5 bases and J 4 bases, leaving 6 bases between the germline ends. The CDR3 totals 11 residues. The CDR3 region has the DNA TGTGCCAGCAGTCTAACTTACGAGCAGTACTTC. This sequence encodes CASSLTYEQYF.

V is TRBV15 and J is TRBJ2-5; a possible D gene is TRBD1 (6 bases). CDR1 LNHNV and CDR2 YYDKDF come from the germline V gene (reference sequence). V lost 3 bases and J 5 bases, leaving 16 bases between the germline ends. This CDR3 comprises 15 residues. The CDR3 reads CATSRSWGRTETQYF. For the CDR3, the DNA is TGTGCCACCAGCAGGTCGTGGGGGCGCACGGAGACCCAGTACTTC.

The CDR3 DNA is TGCGCCAGCAGCGCTGGACTAGCGGGAGGGCCAATTTCCTACGAGCAGTACTTC. Its protein product is CASSAGLAGGPISYEQYF. The chain couples TRBV5-1 to TRBJ2-7, with 15 bases that match TRBD2. This CDR3 is built from 18 residues. V shed 4 bases, J shed 1 base, and the junction held 9 bases outside the gene matches. Germline CDR1 SGHRS, CDR2 YFSETQ.

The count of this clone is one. CDR3 in amino acids: CASSQVGGSSYNEQFF. DNA for the CDR3: TGCGCCAGCAGCCAAGTTGGCGGGAGCTCCTACAATGAGCAGTTCTTC. J is TRBJ2-1 and V is TRBV4-3; 7 bases fit TRBD2. This CDR3 is built from 16 residues. V lost 1 base, J lost 0 bases, and 3 bases stayed unmatched. CDR1 is LGHNA and CDR2 is YSLEER in the germline V gene.

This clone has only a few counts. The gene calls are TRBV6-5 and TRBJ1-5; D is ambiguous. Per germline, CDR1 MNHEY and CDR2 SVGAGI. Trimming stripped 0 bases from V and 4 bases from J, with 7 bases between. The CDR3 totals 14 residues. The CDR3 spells CASSYSGRNQPQHF. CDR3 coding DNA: TGTGCCAGCAGTTACTCGGGAAGGAATCAGCCCCAGCATTTT.

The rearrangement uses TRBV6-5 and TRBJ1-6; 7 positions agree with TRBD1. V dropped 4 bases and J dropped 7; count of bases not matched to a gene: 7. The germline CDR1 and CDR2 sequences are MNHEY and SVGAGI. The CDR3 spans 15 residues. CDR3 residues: CASSFPTGFNSPLHF. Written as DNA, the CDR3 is TGTGCCAGCAGTTTTCCGACAGGGTTCAATTCACCCCTCCACTTT.

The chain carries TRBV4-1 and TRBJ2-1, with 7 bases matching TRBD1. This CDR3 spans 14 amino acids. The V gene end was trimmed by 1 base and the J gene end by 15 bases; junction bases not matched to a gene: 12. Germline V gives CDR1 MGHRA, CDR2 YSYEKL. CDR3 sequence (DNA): TGCGCCAGCAGCCAAGTTCTGCTAGCTGAGGGGGCGTTCTTC. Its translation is CASSQVLLAEGAFF.

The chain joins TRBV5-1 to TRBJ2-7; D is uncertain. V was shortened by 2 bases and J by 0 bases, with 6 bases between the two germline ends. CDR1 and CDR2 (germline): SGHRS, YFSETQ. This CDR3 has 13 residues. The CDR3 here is CASSFQLSYEQYF. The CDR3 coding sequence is TGCGCCAGCAGCTTTCAGCTCTCCTACGAGCAGTACTTC.

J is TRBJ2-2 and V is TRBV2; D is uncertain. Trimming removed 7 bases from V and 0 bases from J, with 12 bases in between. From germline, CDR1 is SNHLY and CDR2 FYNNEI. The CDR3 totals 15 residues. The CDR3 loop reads CASITATTNTGELFF. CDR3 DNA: TGTGCCAGCATAACAGCTACTACGAACACCGGGGAGCTGTTTTTT.